This T cell receptor beta chain derives from a study of human T cells and chemical hapten exposure. The CDR3 runs to 15 residues. In germline, CDR1 is SQVTM, CDR2 ANQGSEA. V gave up 3 bases and J gave up 3 bases, with 16 bases separating them. Documented time point: healthy volunteer bleed at 6 weeks. Sequencing started from total RNA isolated from unfractionated whole blood. There are a few counts of this clonotype. Using its own MiXCR run on the RACE reads, TCRdb lists one record per CDR3 protein. The table records under 90,000 distinct CDR3 sequences, 8.6% of them present only once. Sequencing was done on a sample of whole blood. This receptor was obtained from a male donor in good health. Some clones in this sample may be carry-over from other donors' samples. The chain joins TRBV29-1 to TRBJ2-3; D is undetermined. The DNA for the CDR3 is TGCAGCGTTGAGGGATGGGGTCCGGGTACAGATACGCAGTATTTT. Protein product: CSVEGWGPGTDTQYF.